This T cell receptor (beta chain) was identified during a study of blood T cell repertoires in COVID-19. The wider study: Specimens from acute and convalescent COVID-19 originated in the United States, Italy and Spain. PBMCs, B-cell-depleted T cells, or T cells provided the cDNA or gDNA that made up the material.

Generated by immunoSEQ multiplex PCR, the TCRdb table keeps only in-frame clones and is missing some. The table lists hundreds of thousands of clones, 89% of them singletons. Germline V gives CDR1 MNHNS, CDR2 SASEGT. The CDR3 covers 17 residues. The V and J ends lost 4 bases and 1 base respectively, with 20 bases between them. V and J are TRBV6-1 and TRBJ2-7, with D perhaps matching TRBD1 (6 bases). The sequenced sample was peripheral blood. The receptor comes from a man in his forties with acute or convalescent COVID-19. The CDR3 here is CASSVQGGRTVSYEQYF. The CDR3 bases are TGTGCCAGCAGTGTCCAAGGGGGTAGGACAGTATCCTACGAGCAGTACTTC.